This T cell receptor (beta chain) originates from a study of T cells after yellow fever vaccination. Study conclusions and caveats: Across the CD4 and CD8 compartments, a small share of clonotypes was present in both.

V was clipped by 9 bases and J by 6 bases, with 20 bases between them. The CDR3 runs to 15 residues. This clonotype was detected a few times. One entry per CDR3 protein results from TCRdb running MiXCR on the 5' RACE reads. The sample includes around 29,000 distinct CDR3 sequences, 6.3% of them seen just once. This TCR was recovered from a young man who received the YFV17D yellow fever vaccine. This chain connects TRBV12-3 or TRBV12-4 to TRBJ2-2; tentative D call: TRBD2 (6 bases). The sequenced sample was PBMCs, either bulk or a sorted T-cell subset (CD4+, CD8+, memory, or dextramer-sorted; not recorded which), obtained on the day of the yellow fever booster vaccination. The CDR3 region is CASSVTPGVPGELFF. CDR3 coding DNA: TGTGCCAGTTCAGTTACACCGGGGGTCCCCGGGGAGCTGTTTTTT.